What follows is one TCR beta chain and its context. This record comes from a study of OX40 agonist ivuxolimab in advanced cancers. Study information: Having had anti-PD-1, anti-PD-L1 or anti-CTLA-4 therapy before was allowed, and about 40% had some.

The ends lost 2 bases at V and 1 base at J; junction bases unmatched: 2. This CDR3 has 15 residues. In germline, CDR1 is LNHDA, CDR2 SQIVND (reference sequence). Using immunoSEQ multiplex PCR, the repertoire was profiled, and TCRdb retains in-frame clones only, with some absent. The top ten clones hold roughly 3% of a sample with about 66,000 clones, 87% of them seen once. This receptor was identified in an adult with an advanced solid tumor such as melanoma, head and neck, liver or kidney cancer. The rearrangement joins TRBV19 to TRBJ2-1, with TRBD2 identical over 7 bases. The sequenced sample was CD4+ or CD8+ T cells sorted from blood, obtained in a trial of the OX40 agonist ivuxolimab. CDR3 DNA sequence: TGTGCCAGTAGTATATGGGAGGGATCCTACAATGAGCAGTTCTTC. Translated, it gives CASSIWEGSYNEQFF.